This T cell receptor (beta chain) was observed in a study of blood T cells in healthy people across ages. The donors, aged 6 to 90, were healthy Caucasians from Russia. A J-beta primer mix and a sample-barcoded 5' primer were used in a second PCR of roughly 6 to 12 cycles. Each CDR3 protein is one row after TCRdb ran MiXCR on the 5' RACE reads. The table shows 800,000 to 900,000 distinct CDR3 sequences, with roughly 60% occurring only once. This clonotype was sampled from a man in his thirties or forties in good health. Specimen: blood.

CDR3 coding DNA: TGTGCCAGCTTAATTCAACAGGGAGGGCCCAATGAGCAGTTCTTC. This codes for CASLIQQGGPNEQFF. The V and J genes are TRBV5-5 and TRBJ2-1; D might be TRBD2 (7 bases). This CDR3 comprises 15 residues. Trimming took 7 bases from V and 6 from J, leaving 20 bases between them. Germline lookup yields CDR1 SGHKS and CDR2 YYEKEE (reference sequence).